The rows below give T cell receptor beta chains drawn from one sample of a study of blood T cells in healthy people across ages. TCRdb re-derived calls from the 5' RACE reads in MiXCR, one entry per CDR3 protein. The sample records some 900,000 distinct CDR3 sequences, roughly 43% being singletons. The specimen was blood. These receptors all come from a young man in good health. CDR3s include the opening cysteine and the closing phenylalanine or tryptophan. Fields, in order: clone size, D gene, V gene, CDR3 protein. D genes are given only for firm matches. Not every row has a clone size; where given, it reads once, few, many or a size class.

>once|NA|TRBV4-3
CASSQDQQTPGANVLTF
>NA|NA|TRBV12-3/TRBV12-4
CASILQGPQHF
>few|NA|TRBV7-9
CASSFAAGEQYF
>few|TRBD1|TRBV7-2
CASSLGDRGRSEKLFF
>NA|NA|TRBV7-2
CASSYSLAKNIQYF
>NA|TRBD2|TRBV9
CASSVGSGGVPETQYF
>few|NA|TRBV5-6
CASSQRNSYEQYF
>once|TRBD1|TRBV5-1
CASSPDRRVMSRDTQYF
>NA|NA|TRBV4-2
CASSQESQGDTEAFF
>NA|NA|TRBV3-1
CASSQDREETQYF
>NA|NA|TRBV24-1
CATSDLEVADTQYF
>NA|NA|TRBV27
CASSSRTGYGYTF
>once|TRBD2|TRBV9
CASSVVGGGPDTQYF
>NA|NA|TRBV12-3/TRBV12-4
CASLGIGINEQFF
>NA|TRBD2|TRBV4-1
CASSPSVAGLLYEQYF
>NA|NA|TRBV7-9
CASSLSRRTDKNIQYF
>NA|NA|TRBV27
CASRQAANEKLFF
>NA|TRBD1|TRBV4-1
CASSHGDSSYEQYF
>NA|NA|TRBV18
CASSPPSAPGANVLTF
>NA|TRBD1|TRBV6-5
CASSTRDSQNYGYTF
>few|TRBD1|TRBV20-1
CSASGQGAEAFF
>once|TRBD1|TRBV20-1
CSAREPGTGYEQYF
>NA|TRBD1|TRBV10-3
CATRDRDGEQYF
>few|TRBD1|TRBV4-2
CASSQEGQGNTEAFF
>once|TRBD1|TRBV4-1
CANSQTGRRGYTF
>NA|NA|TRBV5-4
CASSLDPGRSPLHF
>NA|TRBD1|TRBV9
CASTLGGGQGARGYTF
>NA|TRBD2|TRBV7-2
CASSTKRRGGLMGTDTQYF
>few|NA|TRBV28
CASSLVSTGGSYEQYF
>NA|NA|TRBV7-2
CASSSVGGSGNTIYF
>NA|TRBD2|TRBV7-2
CTSSDARRTRAGVDEQFF
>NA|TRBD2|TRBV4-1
CASSQLGGGYNEQFF
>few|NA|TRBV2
CASSEEVAEETQYF
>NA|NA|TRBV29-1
CSVLRGNEQYF
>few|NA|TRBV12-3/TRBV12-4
CASSVQGAYGYTF
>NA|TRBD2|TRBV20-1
CSTISGGETQYF
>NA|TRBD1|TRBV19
CASSMGTVNEQYF
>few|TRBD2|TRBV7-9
CASSLLLAGEQETQYF
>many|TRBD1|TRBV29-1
CSVEAGTDYEQYF
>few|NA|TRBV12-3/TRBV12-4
CASSLLGTYEQYF
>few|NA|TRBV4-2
CASSQFGPSNTEAFF
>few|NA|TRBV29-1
CSVEYEKLFF
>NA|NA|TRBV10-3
CAISGTGTTNTGELFF
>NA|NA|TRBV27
CASSLLPGANTEAFF
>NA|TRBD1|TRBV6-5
CASSSGQGPGKTQYF